This record looks at one TCR beta chain sequence and its context. The antigen is not known. This CDR3 region has 15 residues. Trimming removed 0 bases from V and 5 bases from J, with 14 bases in between. The germline V gene encodes CDR1 SGHRS and CDR2 YFSETQ. TCRdb keeps only in-frame clones here, not all; method: immunoSEQ multiplex PCR. The sample lists 12,000 to 15,000 clones; 70% to 85% were seen once. These data originate in a study of follicular helper T cells after annual influenza vaccination. The wider study: Sampling occurred days 0, 7 and 28 after each influenza vaccination. For some subjects, blood spans the 2013-2014, 2014-2015 and 2015-2016 annual vaccinations. General study findings and limits: Only about 9-21% of analyzed cells yielded productive TCRB sequences.

Time point: 2014-2015 season, 7 days after vaccination. ICOS+CD38+ and ICOS-CD38- fractions were sorted from non-naive CD4+CXCR5+PD-1+ cells. The sequence derives from an adult who received the influenza vaccine. The chain combines TRBV5-1 with TRBJ2-5; D is possibly TRBD2 (6 bases). The sample was CXCR5+ CD38- circulating T follicular helper cells from blood, taken 7 days after influenza vaccination. As to subset: circulating Tfh, non-naive CD4+CXCR5+PD-1+ (ICOS+CD38+ or ICOS-CD38-). CDR3 in DNA: TGCGCCAGCAGCTTGGAGGCTAGCGAGTGGGAGACCCAGTACTTC. Protein: CASSLEASEWETQYF. The full variable domain, rest sourced from reference TRBV5-1 and TRBJ2-5, is KAGVTQTPRYLIKTRGQQVTLSCSPISGHRSVSWYQQTPGQGLQFLFEYFSETQRNKGNFPGRFSGRQFSNSRSEMNVSTLELGDSALYLCASSLEASEWETQYFGPGTRLLVL.